This T cell receptor beta chain was identified during a study of blood T cell repertoires in COVID-19. Authors' data handling: From reference gene primer amplification, estimates of nucleated cell counts were derived. Here immunoSEQ multiplex PCR was the method, and the copy in TCRdb shows in-frame clones only, minus some. V and J calls and clone size are those listed in that table; D and trimming were worked out from the DNA. The data contain roughly 160,000 clones, around 87% of them singletons. CDR1 is KGHSH and CDR2 is LQKENI in the germline V gene. This CDR3 contains 14 residues. V gave up 4 bases and J gave up 1 base; unmatched junction bases: 3.

The clonotype comes from a woman aged 70-85 years with COVID-19, enrolled during active disease. The V and J genes are TRBV18 and TRBJ2-5, with 7 positions matching TRBD1. Sequencing used peripheral blood. CDR3 protein: CASSRDSFQETQYF. Here the CDR3 DNA reads TGTGCCAGCTCACGGGACAGTTTCCAAGAGACCCAGTACTTC.